The clone carrying this TCR beta chain was counted a few times. Its antigen is currently unknown. The sample originates from a study of blood T cells in healthy people across ages. Study-wide points: Older age coincided with a roughly linear decline in TCR beta diversity per million T cells. Comparison with aged donors showed that long-lived donors had more naive CD4+ cells and higher diversity.

Each individual donor underwent a draw of about 11 milliliters of peripheral blood. With a J-beta primer mix and a sample-barcoded 5' primer, a second PCR ran roughly 7 to 11 cycles. Individual samples furnished no less than 2.5 million CDR3-containing paired-end reads apiece. TCRdb re-called the 5' RACE reads through MiXCR, storing one row per CDR3 protein. The table lists about 1.1 million distinct CDR3 sequences, approximately 38% of them singletons. This TCR came from a man aged 18-30 years in good health. Sequenced input: blood.

As DNA, the CDR3 is TGTGCCAGCAGGGAGGGAGGTACGCAGTATTTT. Protein sequence: CASREGGTQYF. V is TRBV7-2 and J is TRBJ2-3; perhaps TRBD2 as D (6 bases). V was pared by 6 bases and J by 8 bases, with 9 bases between. The CDR3 has 11 amino acids. From germline, CDR1 is SGHTA and CDR2 FQGNSA.